The present T cell receptor (beta chain) was sequenced within a study of blood T cell repertoires in COVID-19. At the level of the study: From the United States, Italy and Spain came samples of acute and convalescent COVID-19. T cells, B-cell-depleted T cells, or PBMCs provided the cDNA or gDNA that served as material.

In the original analysis: The authors estimated nucleated cell counts from reference gene primer amplification. Repertoires were generated with immunoSEQ multiplex PCR, while TCRdb's copy carries only in-frame clones and drops some. That table supplies the V and J calls and clone size; D and trimming were determined from the DNA. The data show fewer than 350,000 clones, approximately 85% seen once. Trimming cost V 8 bases and J 4 bases; bases outside gene matches: 9. Germline assignment: CDR1 KGHDR and CDR2 SFDVKD. The length of the CDR3 is 16 residues. This clonotype originated in a human donor in a cohort sampled during active COVID-19. Source material: peripheral blood. The chain joins TRBV24-1 to TRBJ2-1, with TRBD1 identical over 11 bases. In DNA form, the CDR3 reads TGTGCCACCACTGAGTCGGGACAGGGGGGTTACAATGAGCAGTTCTTC. It encodes CATTESGQGGYNEQFF.